Sequencing of this TCR beta chain was carried out in a study of blood T cell repertoires in COVID-19. Using immunoSEQ multiplex PCR, the repertoire was profiled, and TCRdb retains in-frame clones only, with some absent. The sample shows about 200,000 clones, about 86% of them seen only once. Participants' own reports of clinical history determined their cohort assignment. Those designated as exposed participants met a COVID-19 case within 2 weeks before study entry. Per the germline V gene, CDR1 is SGHKS and CDR2 is YYEKEE (reference sequence). CDR3 length: 14 amino acids. J was trimmed by 5 bases and V by 1 base; bases with no gene match: 5.

The chain links TRBV5-5 to TRBJ2-5, with TRBD1 matching 7 bases. This TCR was recovered from a woman aged 30 to 39 who had been exposed to COVID-19. Sequencing was carried out using PBMCs or T cells enriched from blood (not recorded which). The CDR3 sequence is CASSLSTGRETQYF. The CDR3 DNA reads as TGTGCCAGCAGCTTGTCGACAGGGCGGGAGACCCAGTACTTC.